These 29 T cell receptor beta chains were sequenced from one sample in a study of early T cells in non-severe SARS-CoV-2 infection. Each CDR3 protein gets one entry after TCRdb re-called the 5' RACE reads with MiXCR. The sample yields around 82,000 distinct CDR3 sequences, approximately 11% seen once. Sequencing used whole blood. These receptors came from an adult who was a healthcare worker with PCR-confirmed SARS-CoV-2 infection or an uninfected control (not recorded which).

This clonotype was counted many times. V is TRBV10-3 and J is TRBJ1-1, with 8 bases aligning to TRBD1. The CDR3 extends over 14 amino acids. CDR1 and CDR2 from the germline V gene are ENHRY and SYGVKD. V gave up 6 bases and J gave up 7 bases; unmatched junction bases: 10. The CDR3 coding sequence is TGTGCCATCAGCCACCCGGGACAGGAAGGTGAAGCTTTCTTT. This sequence encodes CAISHPGQEGEAFF.

This clonotype appeared a few times. J is TRBJ2-3 and V is TRBV20-1, with TRBD1 identical over 12 bases. The CDR3 runs 15 residues. V dropped 4 bases and J dropped 10; count of bases not matched to a gene: 12. Germline lookup yields CDR1 DFQATT and CDR2 SNEGSKA (reference sequence). The CDR3: CSATGSGTGGDPQYF. As DNA, the CDR3 is TGCAGTGCTACGGGATCCGGGACAGGGGGCGATCCGCAGTATTTT.

This chain connects TRBV12-3 or TRBV12-4 to TRBJ1-1; D gene uncertain. Trimming shortened V by 7 bases and J by 4 bases, and 13 bases separated the two germline ends. The CDR3 has 13 residues. The CDR3 DNA reads as TGTGCCAGCACACTTTGGGAGGGCACTGAAGCTTTCTTT. It translates to CASTLWEGTEAFF.

The rearrangement uses TRBV10-3 and TRBJ2-7; D might be TRBD1 (6 bases). This CDR3 is built from 12 residues. V was clipped by 8 bases and J by 4 bases, with 12 bases between them. Germline values: CDR1 ENHRY, CDR2 SYGVKD. The CDR3 region is CAIGDTGYEQYF. The CDR3 DNA reads TGTGCCATCGGGGACACAGGGTACGAGCAGTACTTC.

V usage is TRBV20-1 and J usage is TRBJ2-1; perhaps TRBD1 as D (6 bases). The V and J ends lost 8 bases and 5 bases respectively, with 10 bases between them. In germline, CDR1 is DFQATT, CDR2 SNEGSKA (reference sequence). CDR3 length equals 11 residues. The CDR3 protein is CSLDSDNEQFF. The CDR3 DNA is TGCAGTTTGGACAGTGACAATGAGCAGTTCTTC.

This clonotype was picked up a small number of times. The chain has TRBV18 and TRBJ2-3; 8 bases align to TRBD2. Germline CDR1 and CDR2: KGHSH and LQKENI. Losses at the gene ends were 3 bases for V and 2 bases for J; bases not matched to a gene: 10. The CDR3 contains 17 residues. CDR3 region: CASSPLLDGGATDTQYF. For the CDR3, the DNA is TGTGCCAGCTCACCCCTTCTTGACGGGGGGGCCACAGATACGCAGTATTTT.

The CDR3 DNA reads TGCGCCAGCAGCTTTTCCGGGACGGCGAACACTGAAGCTTTCTTT. Translating it yields CASSFSGTANTEAFF. The chain has TRBV5-1 and TRBJ1-1; D is perhaps TRBD1 (5 bases). V was pared by 2 bases and J by 1 base, with 12 bases between. This CDR3 contains 15 residues. CDR1 is SGHRS, CDR2 YFSETQ, per germline.

This clonotype was observed a handful of times. V is TRBV10-3 and J is TRBJ2-3; D may match TRBD1 or TRBD2 (6 bases each). Trimming took off 10 bases at V and 8 bases at J, with 19 bases between the two ends. The CDR3 length is 13 residues. The germline CDR1 and CDR2 sequences are ENHRY and SYGVKD. The CDR3 nucleotides are TGTGCCAGTGGGGGGCTCAAGGAGGGTACGCAGTATTTT. It translates to CASGGLKEGTQYF.

The V call is TRBV7-8, the J call TRBJ2-5, with 9 nucleotides matching TRBD2. The J segment lost 5 bases and the V segment lost 2 bases, leaving 6 bases of the junction unmatched. CDR1 is SGHVS, CDR2 FQNEAQ, per germline. The CDR3 is 15 residues long. This CDR3 reads CASSLRLAGMETQYF. The CDR3 region has the DNA TGTGCCAGCAGCTTAAGGCTAGCGGGGATGGAGACCCAGTACTTC.

CDR3 nucleotide sequence: TGCAGTGCCACGGGCGAGGGGGCTGGGAATTCACCCCTCCACTTT. Translating it yields CSATGEGAGNSPLHF. The chain has TRBV20-1 and TRBJ1-6; TRBD1 agrees at 7 bases. Trimming removed 6 bases from V and 7 bases from J; junction bases left unmatched: 12. Germline CDR1 and CDR2: DFQATT and SNEGSKA (reference sequence). This CDR3 has 15 residues.

The chain joins TRBV12-5 to TRBJ1-2; TRBD1 is a possible D gene (6 bases). V was cut by 6 bases and J by 7 bases, with 24 bases left in between. Germline V gene data show CDR1 as LGHNT and CDR2 as FRNRAP. This CDR3 is 16 amino acids long. CDR3 region: CASGLDPGTWRGGYTF. The CDR3 nucleotides read TGTGCTAGTGGGCTAGACCCCGGGACATGGAGAGGTGGCTACACCTTC.

In this sample, this clonotype turned up a few times. CDR3 in DNA: TGTGCCAGCAGTTACGGGGACACCAACGAGCAGTACTTC. It yields the protein CASSYGDTNEQYF. The V gene is TRBV6-6, the J gene TRBJ2-7; TRBD1 might be the D (6 bases). The CDR3 runs to 13 residues. Trimming removed 2 bases at V and 5 bases at J, with 10 bases between. Germline loops: CDR1 MNHNY, CDR2 SVGAGI (reference sequence).

This clonotype was counted many times. CDR3 sequence (DNA): TGTGCCATCAGTGTGACAGGGGACGAGCAGTACTTC. Encoded protein: CAISVTGDEQYF. The chain employs TRBV10-3 and TRBJ2-7; 8 bases line up with TRBD1. The V gene's germline CDR1 is ENHRY and CDR2 SYGVKD. Unmatched junction bases numbered 1, after V lost 4 bases and J lost 5 bases. The CDR3 extends over 12 amino acids.

The chain recombines TRBV6-2 or TRBV6-3 with TRBJ2-2; 11 bases are shared with TRBD2. The CDR3 loop spans 18 amino acids. V was pared by 8 bases and J by 4 bases, with 15 bases of the junction left unmatched. Germline V gives CDR1 MNHEY, CDR2 SVGEGT. CDR3 nucleotide sequence: TGTGCCAGCCTCCTTCTAGCGGGGGGCCCTCCGGGCACCGGGGAGCTGTTTTTT. It codes for CASLLLAGGPPGTGELFF.

This clonotype was observed a handful of times. V is TRBV5-6 and J is TRBJ1-1, with D possibly being TRBD1 (6 bases). The V end lost 6 bases, the J end lost 3 bases, and 18 bases lay between the germline ends. The germline CDR1 and CDR2 sequences are SGHDT and YYEEEE. The length of the CDR3 is 15 residues. CDR3 nucleotide sequence: TGTGCCAGCATCCGGAGGGGGAAGAGGTACACTGAAGCTTTCTTT. Its translation is CASIRRGKRYTEAFF.

This chain links TRBV29-1 with TRBJ1-2; D uncertain. The germline CDR1 and CDR2 sequences are SQVTM and ANQGSEA. V gave up 6 bases and J gave up 1 base, with 9 bases separating them. The CDR3 has 12 residues. The CDR3 reads CSVTDINYGYTF. The CDR3 DNA reads TGCAGCGTCACCGACATTAACTATGGCTACACCTTC.

The chain joins TRBV10-3 to TRBJ1-2, with D unclear. Germline V gene data show CDR1 as ENHRY and CDR2 as SYGVKD. Between the trimmed V and J ends, which lost 0 bases and 3 bases, there was a span of 2 bases. This CDR3 has 12 amino acids. Here the CDR3 reads CAISESDYGYTF. The CDR3 DNA follows: TGTGCCATCAGTGAGTCAGACTATGGCTACACCTTC.

Many counts were recorded for this clonotype. V gene TRBV2 combines with J gene TRBJ1-5; tentatively, D is TRBD1 (6 bases). Germline assignment: CDR1 SNHLY and CDR2 FYNNEI. Trimming took 1 base from V and 11 from J, leaving 12 bases between them. The CDR3 loop spans 13 amino acids. In nucleotides, the CDR3 is TGTGCCAGCAGTGAAGTGGGAGGGGGGGCCCAGCATTTT. It codes for CASSEVGGGAQHF.

This clonotype was counted a few times. This chain joins TRBV2 and TRBJ1-3; the D is unclear. The CDR3 covers 15 residues. The V end was cut by 4 bases, the J end by 0 bases, with 10 bases between. The V gene's germline CDR1 is SNHLY and CDR2 FYNNEI. CDR3 residues: CASSVTGSSGNTIYF. The CDR3 nucleotides read TGTGCCAGCAGTGTCACGGGGAGCTCTGGAAACACCATATATTTT.

This clonotype was counted between two and nine times. The chain's CDR3 is CASTHGQGGTIYF. CDR3 nucleotides: TGTGCCAGCACCCATGGACAGGGTGGCACCATATATTTT. V is TRBV12-3 or TRBV12-4 and J is TRBJ1-3, with TRBD1 identical over 8 bases. J gave up 9 bases and V 7 bases, and 8 bases lay outside the gene matches. The CDR3 spans 13 residues.

This clonotype was seen at least ten times. The chain carries TRBV5-1 and TRBJ1-4, with D perhaps matching TRBD1 (5 bases). The CDR3 runs 18 residues. Trimming left V 3 bases short and J 8 bases short, with 26 bases between. Germline-derived CDR1 and CDR2 are SGHRS and YFSETQ. The CDR3 reads CASSSWGPGVDVVEKLFF. Here the CDR3 DNA reads TGCGCCAGCAGCTCTTGGGGCCCGGGGGTCGATGTCGTCGAAAAACTGTTTTTT.

This rearrangement joins TRBV29-1 to TRBJ2-3; D gene unclear. V lost 1 base, J lost 2 bases, and 10 bases lay in between. The germline V gene has CDR1 SQVTM and CDR2 ANQGSEA. The CDR3 is 14 residues long. CDR3 region: CSVEGADFTDTQYF. The CDR3 bases are TGCAGCGTTGAAGGGGCAGACTTCACAGATACGCAGTATTTT.

In this sample, this clonotype turned up a few times. The chain employs TRBV9 and TRBJ2-1; 11 nucleotides align to TRBD2. CDR1 is SGDLS and CDR2 is YYNGEE in the germline V gene. Trimming removed 4 bases from V and 10 bases from J; junction bases left unmatched: 7. The CDR3 sequence is 14 residues long. Here the CDR3 DNA reads TGTGCCAGCAGCCCTACCGGGACTAGCGGCGAGCAGTTCTTC. This codes for CASSPTGTSGEQFF.

The genes are TRBV7-8 and TRBJ2-3; a possible D gene is TRBD2 (5 bases). The CDR3 runs 12 residues. Germline V gives CDR1 SGHVS, CDR2 FQNEAQ. V was cut by 5 bases and J by 11 bases, with 14 bases left in between. CDR3 coding DNA: TGTGCCAGCAGCGTCCGGGATACCGAGCAGTATTTT. This translates into CASSVRDTEQYF.

Ten or more counts support this clonotype. The genes are TRBV29-1 and TRBJ1-2, with 8 positions matching TRBD1. This CDR3 spans 13 amino acids. Germline-derived CDR1 and CDR2 are SQVTM and ANQGSEA. With 3 bases clipped from V and 6 bases from J, the junction kept 6 bases outside the gene matches. This chain's CDR3 is CSVEGQGADGYTF. The CDR3 DNA sequence: TGCAGCGTTGAGGGGCAGGGGGCGGATGGCTACACCTTC. Drawing the rest from reference TRBV29-1 and TRBJ1-2, the complete variable domain is SAVISQKPSRDICQRGTSLTIQCQVDSQVTMMFWYRQQPGQSLTLIATANQGSEATYESGFVIDKFPISRPNLTFSTLTVSNMSPEDSSIYLCSVEGQGADGYTFGSGTRLTVV.

The sample holds many counts of this clonotype. This sequence joins TRBV18 and TRBJ1-1, with D maybe TRBD1 (6 bases). The CDR3 sequence is 14 residues long. V was trimmed by 3 bases and J by 7 bases, leaving 15 bases between them. Germline values: CDR1 KGHSH, CDR2 LQKENI. The CDR3 coding sequence is TGTGCCAGCTCACCCTTACAGGGTTCTGTTGAAGCTTTCTTT. Amino acids: CASSPLQGSVEAFF.

Ten or more counts support this clonotype. V gene TRBV3-1 combines with J gene TRBJ1-2; possible D gene TRBD1, 6 bases. This CDR3 is 15 amino acids long. Germline assignment: CDR1 LGHDT and CDR2 YNNKEL (reference sequence). Trimming pared 1 base from V and 4 bases from J, leaving 13 bases between. CDR3: CASSQGGGAPYGYTF. For the CDR3, the DNA is TGTGCCAGCAGCCAAGGAGGGGGGGCGCCCTATGGCTACACCTTC.

This clonotype was seen repeatedly, ten times or more. The rearrangement uses TRBV19 and TRBJ1-5, with a tentative D call TRBD1 (6 bases). The CDR3 runs to 15 residues. Germline V gene data show CDR1 as LNHDA and CDR2 as SQIVND (reference sequence). V lost 1 base, J lost 1 base, and 8 bases lay in between. DNA of the CDR3: TGTGCCAGTAGTATAGCACAGGGAAGCAATCAGCCCCAGCATTTT. Translation: CASSIAQGSNQPQHF.

Comments on this clonotype: A much larger clonotype is one base distant, so this may be a read error. The gene calls are TRBV7-9 and TRBJ2-5, with D unclear. Germline V gene sequence: CDR1 SEHNR, CDR2 FQNEAQ (reference sequence). CDR3 size: 13 residues. The V gene lost 4 bases and the J gene lost 10 bases, with 16 bases spanning the gap. The CDR3 nucleotides read TGTGCCAGCAGCTCGACGGAGAGCGCGAGCCAGTACTTC. Translated, it gives CASSSTESASQYF. The variable domain in full, with the rest retrieved from reference TRBV7-9 and TRBJ2-5, is DTGVSQNPRHKITKRGQNVTFRCDPISEHNRLYWYRQTLGQGPEFLTYFQNEAQLEKSRLLSDRFSAERPKGSFSTLEIQRTEQGDSAMYLCASSSTESASQYFGPGTRLLVL.